This T cell receptor (beta chain) comes out of a study of pediatric ulcerative colitis. Findings and limits, study-wide: A couple of rectal CDR3 clonotypes occurred in all ulcerative colitis patients. Ulcerative colitis patients shared more blood-rectal clones than controls.

Controls had colonoscopy for suspected IBD, with normal endoscopy and no IBD the following year. Germline CDR1 SGDLS, CDR2 YYNGEE. Germline trimming cut 3 bases from V and 6 bases from J; bases unmatched to any gene: 6. CDR3 length: 16 residues. Turning to this clone: The antigen remains undetermined.

Sequencing was performed with immunoSEQ multiplex PCR; in TCRdb, only in-frame clones are kept and a portion is missing. Here the sample spans roughly 6,100 clones, around 92% being singletons. The chain carries TRBV9 and TRBJ2-1; 13 bases match TRBD2. Specimen: blood. This receptor was identified in a girl aged 10 to 17 who was a control in a study of pediatric ulcerative colitis. The CDR3 region is CASSGTGTSGINEQFF. The CDR3 DNA reads as TGTGCCAGCAGCGGCACCGGGACTAGCGGGATCAATGAGCAGTTCTTC.